This record looks at one T cell receptor beta chain sequence and its context. This CDR3 has 13 amino acids. Between the trimmed V and J ends, which lost 4 bases and 3 bases, there was a span of 9 bases. Germline V gene data show CDR1 as KGHSH and CDR2 as LQKENI. This sample is part of a study of blood T cell repertoires in COVID-19. Study background: The study drew acute and convalescent COVID-19 samples from the United States, Italy and Spain. The analysed material was cDNA or gDNA that came from T cells, B-cell-depleted T cells, or PBMCs.

How the authors handled the data: Nucleated cell counts were estimated from reference gene primer amplification. Profiled with immunoSEQ multiplex PCR; TCRdb holds only in-frame clones, not every one. V, J and clone size are those of that table, while D and trimming were read from the DNA. The repertoire consists of 100,000 to 150,000 clones, with approximately 80% occurring once and the leading ten covering 37%. The sequenced sample was peripheral blood. The chain is built from TRBV18 and TRBJ1-1; maybe TRBD1 (5 bases). The TCR comes from a man aged 35 to 55 with active or convalescent COVID-19. CDR3 in amino acids: CASSLGRDTEAFF. The CDR3 DNA is TGTGCCAGCTCACTGGGCAGGGACACTGAAGCTTTCTTT.